The rows below give T cell receptor beta chains drawn from one sample of a study of cytomegalovirus exposure and HLA in healthy donors. TCRdb's copy holds only in-frame clones and misses some; the assay was immunoSEQ multiplex PCR. The table includes approximately 110,000 clones, around 80% detected once. Sample: PBMCs. These receptor sequences come from a man aged 50 to 60 in good health and CMV-seronegative. Each CDR3 is given with its conserved first and last residue. D genes are given only for firm matches. Size tells how often a clone was seen (once, few, many) or the class of an expanded clone, and some rows leave it out.

V gene: TRBV6-5; J gene: TRBJ1-2; clone size: few; D gene: .; CDR3 DNA: TGTGCCACCCACCTCAACTATTATGGCTACACCTTC; CDR3 protein: CATHLNYYGYTF
V gene: TRBV6-5; J gene: TRBJ2-7; clone size: .; D gene: .; CDR3 DNA: TGTGCCAGCAGTTACTCGGCGTGGAGCTCCTACGAGCAGTACTTC; CDR3 protein: CASSYSAWSSYEQYF
V gene: TRBV6-5; J gene: TRBJ2-7; clone size: .; D gene: TRBD2; CDR3 DNA: TGTGCCACCTACGTGGACCGGACTAGCGGCTACGAGCAGTACTTC; CDR3 protein: CATYVDRTSGYEQYF
V gene: TRBV30; J gene: TRBJ2-4; clone size: .; D gene: TRBD2; CDR3 DNA: TGTGCCTGGAGTGCGTGGACTAGCGGTGACAAACAGTACTTC; CDR3 protein: CAWSAWTSGDKQYF
V gene: TRBV7-6; J gene: TRBJ1-2; clone size: once; D gene: TRBD1; CDR3 DNA: TGTGCCAGCAGCTTAGAGCAGGGGGACCACTATGGCTACACCTTC; CDR3 protein: CASSLEQGDHYGYTF
V gene: TRBV19; J gene: TRBJ2-7; clone size: .; D gene: TRBD2; CDR3 DNA: TGTGCCAGTAGTACGACTAGCGGGAAGTTTGGCGAGCAGTACTTC; CDR3 protein: CASSTTSGKFGEQYF
V gene: TRBV27; J gene: TRBJ2-1; clone size: .; D gene: .; CDR3 DNA: TGTGCCAGCAGTTTATACAGATACAATGAGCAGTTCTTC; CDR3 protein: CASSLYRYNEQFF
V gene: TRBV4-1; J gene: TRBJ2-5; clone size: .; D gene: TRBD2; CDR3 DNA: TGCGCCAGCAGCCAAGACGGCGGGAGGGAGACCCAGTACTTC; CDR3 protein: CASSQDGGRETQYF
V gene: TRBV7-2; J gene: TRBJ2-7; clone size: .; D gene: TRBD1; CDR3 DNA: TGTGCCAGCAGCTTCAGGCCAGGGGGCTACGAGCAGTACTTC; CDR3 protein: CASSFRPGGYEQYF
V gene: TRBV19; J gene: TRBJ1-1; clone size: .; D gene: TRBD1; CDR3 DNA: TGTGCCAGTACTCTGACAGGGGGCGGTACTGAAGCTTTCTTT; CDR3 protein: CASTLTGGGTEAFF
V gene: TRBV4-2; J gene: TRBJ1-5; clone size: .; D gene: .; CDR3 DNA: TGTGCCAGCAGCCAAGAGTCAGGGTGGTACAATCAGCCCCAGCATTTT; CDR3 protein: CASSQESGWYNQPQHF
V gene: TRBV19; J gene: TRBJ2-7; clone size: .; D gene: .; CDR3 DNA: TGTGCCAGTAGTCTCGGGAACGAGCAGTACTTC; CDR3 protein: CASSLGNEQYF
V gene: TRBV28; J gene: TRBJ2-5; clone size: .; D gene: .; CDR3 DNA: TGTGCCAGCAGTCGACAGCTACAAGAGACCCAGTACTTC; CDR3 protein: CASSRQLQETQYF
V gene: TRBV11-2; J gene: TRBJ1-1; clone size: .; D gene: .; CDR3 DNA: TGTGCCAGCAGGTGGACAGATTCGAACACTGAAGCTTTCTTT; CDR3 protein: CASRWTDSNTEAFF
V gene: TRBV6-1; J gene: TRBJ2-3; clone size: .; D gene: TRBD2; CDR3 DNA: TGTGCCACCCAACAGGGTACTAGCGGGGATACGCAGTATTTT; CDR3 protein: CATQQGTSGDTQYF
V gene: TRBV15; J gene: TRBJ2-3; clone size: .; D gene: TRBD1; CDR3 DNA: TGTGCCACCAGCAGCGGGGACAGGGGTAGAGATACGCAGTATTTT; CDR3 protein: CATSSGDRGRDTQYF
V gene: TRBV6-4; J gene: TRBJ2-1; clone size: .; D gene: .; CDR3 DNA: TGTGCCAGCAGTGACGAGGGAGGAGCTCGGAACAATGAGCAGTTCTTC; CDR3 protein: CASSDEGGARNNEQFF
V gene: TRBV2; J gene: TRBJ2-1; clone size: few; D gene: .; CDR3 DNA: TGTGCCAGCAGTGACGATAGCGGCAATGAGCAGTTCTTC; CDR3 protein: CASSDDSGNEQFF
V gene: TRBV6-5; J gene: TRBJ2-7; clone size: .; D gene: .; CDR3 DNA: TGTGCCAGCAGTTACTCGATTTGGGGAGACGAGCAGTACTTC; CDR3 protein: CASSYSIWGDEQYF
V gene: TRBV7-9; J gene: TRBJ2-1; clone size: .; D gene: .; CDR3 DNA: TGTGCCAGCAGCCAGGGTACGGGGCAGTTCTTC; CDR3 protein: CASSQGTGQFF
V gene: TRBV15; J gene: TRBJ1-2; clone size: once; D gene: .; CDR3 DNA: TGTGCCACCAGCAGAGGACAGATATATGGCTACACCTTC; CDR3 protein: CATSRGQIYGYTF
V gene: TRBV5-1; J gene: TRBJ2-3; clone size: .; D gene: .; CDR3 DNA: TGCGCCAGCAGCTTGGACAGGTTCGGAGATACGCAGTATTTT; CDR3 protein: CASSLDRFGDTQYF
V gene: TRBV6-4; J gene: TRBJ2-3; clone size: once; D gene: .; CDR3 DNA: TGTGCCAGCAGTGACTCTAGCGGAGGCACAGATACGCAGTATTTT; CDR3 protein: CASSDSSGGTDTQYF
V gene: TRBV7-2; J gene: TRBJ2-3; clone size: .; D gene: TRBD2; CDR3 DNA: TGTGCCAGCACCTGGACTAGCGGGAGTAAGGATACGCAGTATTTT; CDR3 protein: CASTWTSGSKDTQYF
V gene: TRBV11-1; J gene: TRBJ2-7; clone size: .; D gene: TRBD1; CDR3 DNA: TGTGCCAGCAGCCCCGCCGGGACAGGTAATTACGAGCAGTACTTC; CDR3 protein: CASSPAGTGNYEQYF
V gene: TRBV9; J gene: TRBJ1-4; clone size: few; D gene: .; CDR3 DNA: TGTGCCAGCAGCGACAGGGTCGGTAATGAAAAACTGTTTTTT; CDR3 protein: CASSDRVGNEKLFF
V gene: TRBV4-3; J gene: TRBJ2-1; clone size: .; D gene: TRBD2; CDR3 DNA: TGCGCCAGCAGCCAAGAGGCTAGCGGGGTCTACAATGAGCAGTTCTTC; CDR3 protein: CASSQEASGVYNEQFF
V gene: TRBV19; J gene: TRBJ1-5; clone size: .; D gene: TRBD1; CDR3 DNA: TGTGCCAGTAAGAGCGGGGACAGGGCATCTAATAGCAATCAGCCCCAGCATTTT; CDR3 protein: CASKSGDRASNSNQPQHF
V gene: TRBV19; J gene: TRBJ1-5; clone size: .; D gene: .; CDR3 DNA: TGTGCCAGTAGTTACAGGGACCAGCCCCAGCATTTT; CDR3 protein: CASSYRDQPQHF
V gene: TRBV4-3; J gene: TRBJ2-5; clone size: .; D gene: .; CDR3 DNA: TGCGCCAGCAGCCAAGAAGCCCGCAGGGAAGAGACCCAGTACTTC; CDR3 protein: CASSQEARREETQYF
V gene: TRBV5-1; J gene: TRBJ2-7; clone size: .; D gene: TRBD1; CDR3 DNA: TGCGCCAGCAGCTTGGATTCCGACAGGGCTAGAGAGCAGTACTTC; CDR3 protein: CASSLDSDRAREQYF
V gene: TRBV12-5; J gene: TRBJ1-3; clone size: .; D gene: .; CDR3 DNA: TGTGCTAGTGGTTTGGTATCGTCTGGAAACACCATATATTTT; CDR3 protein: CASGLVSSGNTIYF
V gene: TRBV29-1; J gene: TRBJ1-2; clone size: .; D gene: .; CDR3 DNA: TGCAGCGTTGAATCGGGGGGTGATGGCTACACCTTC; CDR3 protein: CSVESGGDGYTF
V gene: TRBV20-1; J gene: TRBJ1-2; clone size: .; D gene: .; CDR3 DNA: TGCAGTGCTAGAGAAAGGGGTGGCTACACCTTC; CDR3 protein: CSARERGGYTF
V gene: TRBV9; J gene: TRBJ2-2; clone size: .; D gene: TRBD2; CDR3 DNA: TGTGCCAGCAGCGTAGTGGCGGGAGGGCCTGGGGAGCTGTTTTTT; CDR3 protein: CASSVVAGGPGELFF
V gene: TRBV30; J gene: TRBJ1-5; clone size: .; D gene: TRBD1; CDR3 DNA: TGTGCCTGGAGTGTCGACAGGGGAGGTCAGCCCCAGCATTTT; CDR3 protein: CAWSVDRGGQPQHF
V gene: TRBV5-1; J gene: TRBJ2-7; clone size: .; D gene: TRBD1; CDR3 DNA: TGCGCCAGCAGCATATACGCCGACAGGGGGTATTCCTACGAGCAGTACTTC; CDR3 protein: CASSIYADRGYSYEQYF
V gene: TRBV5-1; J gene: TRBJ2-7; clone size: once; D gene: TRBD2; CDR3 DNA: TGCGCCAGCAGCTGGGGGGGAGGCGGCGCCGAGCAGTACTTC; CDR3 protein: CASSWGGGGAEQYF
V gene: TRBV5-4; J gene: TRBJ2-3; clone size: .; D gene: TRBD1; CDR3 DNA: TGTGCCAGCAGCTTGGGACAGGGGAACACAGATACGCAGTATTTT; CDR3 protein: CASSLGQGNTDTQYF
V gene: TRBV28; J gene: TRBJ2-5; clone size: .; D gene: .; CDR3 DNA: TGTGCCAGCAACCTTCGGGGACAAGAGACCCAGTACTTC; CDR3 protein: CASNLRGQETQYF
V gene: TRBV28; J gene: TRBJ1-2; clone size: .; D gene: .; CDR3 DNA: TGTGCCAGCAGTTTCAGGGGCGGCTATGGCTACACCTTC; CDR3 protein: CASSFRGGYGYTF
V gene: TRBV7-3; J gene: TRBJ2-1; clone size: .; D gene: .; CDR3 DNA: TGTGCCAGCAGCTTAGATGGCGGGGCCTACAATGAGCAGTTCTTC; CDR3 protein: CASSLDGGAYNEQFF
V gene: TRBV7-2; J gene: TRBJ1-2; clone size: .; D gene: .; CDR3 DNA: TGTGCCAGCAGCCTACCGGGGCAGGGGCACGGTGGCTACACCTTC; CDR3 protein: CASSLPGQGHGGYTF
V gene: TRBV7-2; J gene: TRBJ1-5; clone size: .; D gene: TRBD1; CDR3 DNA: TGTGCCAGCAGCTTTATTGGACAGGCGGTTAATTCGTTT; CDR3 protein: CASSFIGQAVNSF
V gene: TRBV5-4; J gene: TRBJ1-1; clone size: .; D gene: TRBD1; CDR3 DNA: TGTGCCAGCAGCTCGAGGGGGCGAAACACTGAAGCTTTCTTT; CDR3 protein: CASSSRGRNTEAFF
V gene: TRBV29-1; J gene: TRBJ1-1; clone size: .; D gene: .; CDR3 DNA: TGCAGCGTTGCCCTGAACTTGAACACTGAAGCTTTCTTT; CDR3 protein: CSVALNLNTEAFF
V gene: TRBV10-3; J gene: TRBJ2-2; clone size: .; D gene: .; CDR3 DNA: TGTGCCATCAATGGCGGTTCGAACACCGGGGAGCTGTTTTTT; CDR3 protein: CAINGGSNTGELFF
V gene: TRBV19; J gene: TRBJ1-1; clone size: .; D gene: TRBD1; CDR3 DNA: TGTGCCAGTAAAGGGACAGGGGCGAACACTGAAGCTTTCTTT; CDR3 protein: CASKGTGANTEAFF
V gene: TRBV9; J gene: TRBJ1-1; clone size: few; D gene: .; CDR3 DNA: TGTGCCAGCAGCGTAGGGGGCAGGGTAGGAAAGTACACTGAAGCTTTCTTT; CDR3 protein: CASSVGGRVGKYTEAFF
V gene: TRBV28; J gene: TRBJ2-5; clone size: .; D gene: .; CDR3 DNA: TGTGCCAGCAGTTCACCCTCAACCCCGGGACATCAAGAGACCCAGTACTTC; CDR3 protein: CASSSPSTPGHQETQYF
V gene: TRBV11-2; J gene: TRBJ1-1; clone size: .; D gene: .; CDR3 DNA: TGTGCCAGCAGCCTCGTACAGCCCATGAACACTGAAGCTTTCTTT; CDR3 protein: CASSLVQPMNTEAFF
V gene: TRBV19; J gene: TRBJ2-7; clone size: .; D gene: TRBD1; CDR3 DNA: TGTGCCAGTAGTACGGACAGGGGCTTCGAGCAGTACTTC; CDR3 protein: CASSTDRGFEQYF
V gene: TRBV7-8; J gene: TRBJ2-2; clone size: .; D gene: TRBD2; CDR3 DNA: TGTGCCAGCAGCTTAGGGGAGGGGACGAACACCGGGGAGCTGTTTTTT; CDR3 protein: CASSLGEGTNTGELFF
V gene: TRBV5-1; J gene: TRBJ2-3; clone size: .; D gene: TRBD1; CDR3 DNA: TGCGCCAGCAGCTGGACAGGGGGAACTAGCACAGATACGCAGTATTTT; CDR3 protein: CASSWTGGTSTDTQYF
V gene: TRBV9; J gene: TRBJ2-2; clone size: .; D gene: TRBD2; CDR3 DNA: TGTGCCAGCAGCTGGACTAGCTGGGACACCGGGGAGCTGTTTTTT; CDR3 protein: CASSWTSWDTGELFF
V gene: TRBV5-4; J gene: TRBJ1-1; clone size: .; D gene: .; CDR3 DNA: TGTGCCAGCAGCTTGGCCAACAGGTTAATGAACACTGAAGCTTTTTTT; CDR3 protein: CASSLANRLMNTEAFF
V gene: TRBV29-1; J gene: TRBJ2-5; clone size: few; D gene: .; CDR3 DNA: TGCAGCGTTGAGAGGACAGCGGAGACCCAGTACTTC; CDR3 protein: CSVERTAETQYF
V gene: TRBV28; J gene: TRBJ1-5; clone size: once; D gene: .; CDR3 DNA: TGTGCCAGCAGTCGATGGGGGGGAGACCAGCCCCAGCATTTT; CDR3 protein: CASSRWGGDQPQHF
V gene: TRBV10-3; J gene: TRBJ2-7; clone size: .; D gene: TRBD1; CDR3 DNA: TGTGCCATCAGTGAGTCGGGACAGGGTCTGGGCGAGCAGTACTTC; CDR3 protein: CAISESGQGLGEQYF